This T cell receptor beta chain was identified in a study of blood T cell repertoires in COVID-19. Background on the study: Material from acute and convalescent COVID-19 was sourced from the United States, Italy and Spain. Sample material is recorded as cDNA or gDNA derived from T cells, B-cell-depleted T cells, or PBMCs.

Germline loops: CDR1 PRHDT, CDR2 FYEKMQ (reference sequence). V was clipped by 5 bases and J by 4 bases; unmatched bases: 6. The CDR3 is 15 amino acids. In the original processing: Estimated nucleated cell counts came from reference gene primer amplification. TCRdb's copy holds only in-frame clones and misses some; the assay was immunoSEQ multiplex PCR. Clone size and the V and J calls come from that table; the DNA yielded D and trimming. The sample carries some 43,000 clones, about four fifths recorded once. The sequence came from a man aged 50 to 60 with active or convalescent COVID-19. Sequencing was carried out using peripheral blood. The rearrangement uses TRBV13 and TRBJ1-1; TRBD1 matches 11 bases. In DNA, the CDR3 is TGTGCCAGCAGCCCAGGGACAGGGGGAGGCACTGAAGCTTTCTTT. Residues: CASSPGTGGGTEAFF.